This entry lists 27 T cell receptor beta chains sequenced from one sample in a study of identical twins. TCRdb processed the 5' RACE reads anew with MiXCR; each CDR3 protein has one entry. The sample yields 240,000 or so distinct CDR3 sequences, 5.5% to 7% seen once. These data were also reused for a study on yellow fever vaccine responses in identical twins.

Input material: memory (CD45RO+) T cells sorted from blood. These receptors all stem from a woman aged 18-29 years in good health.

The table lists this clonotype with a few counts. The chain joins TRBV7-9 to TRBJ2-7; D gene ambiguous. There are 14 residues in the CDR3. The V and J ends lost 1 base and 2 bases respectively, with 9 bases between them. Germline CDR1 is SEHNR and CDR2 is FQNEAQ (reference sequence). The CDR3 loop reads CASSLGGDTYEQYV. CDR3 sequence (DNA): TGTGCCAGCAGCTTAGGCGGCGACACCTACGAGCAGTACGTC.

This clonotype was seen at least ten times. The V gene is TRBV9, the J gene TRBJ2-3; 7 bases map to TRBD2. In germline, CDR1 is SGDLS, CDR2 YYNGEE. Unmatched junction bases numbered 3, after V lost 2 bases and J lost 0 bases. CDR3 length: 15 amino acids. The CDR3 here is CASSVWGGSTDTQYF. CDR3 bases: TGTGCCAGCAGCGTCTGGGGAGGGAGCACAGATACGCAGTATTTT.

This clonotype was counted a few times. The DNA is omitted, as the CDR3 cannot be located on it reliably, and the CDR3 follows TCRdb's listing. CDR3 loop: CASSVLTGVASGANVLTF. The chain has TRBV21-1 and TRBJ2-6; TRBD1, the D gene given by the table, was not confirmed from the DNA. TRBV21-1 is tagged as a pseudogene. The CDR3 extends over 18 residues, inclusive of both ends.

V gene TRBV20-1 combines with J gene TRBJ2-7; no clear D. CDR3 length: 13 amino acids. Germline CDR1 is DFQATT and CDR2 is SNEGSKA (reference sequence). V lost 1 base and J 5 bases, leaving 12 bases between the germline ends. The CDR3 here is CSARGVESHEQYV. The CDR3 bases are TGCAGTGCTAGAGGGGTCGAGTCCCACGAGCAGTACGTC.

This clonotype was observed many times. For the CDR3, the DNA is TGTGCCAGCAGCAACGCGGGACTAGCAAATGAGCAGTTCTTC. This encodes CASSNAGLANEQFF. The gene calls are TRBV3-1 and TRBJ2-1; TRBD2 matches 9 bases. The V gene's germline CDR1 is LGHDT and CDR2 YNNKEL (reference sequence). With V trimmed by 5 bases and J by 7 bases, 6 bases remained unmatched. The CDR3 sequence is 14 residues long.

This clonotype turned up a few times. The rearrangement links TRBV20-1 to TRBJ2-1; 7 bases are a match to TRBD1. Looked up from germline, CDR1 is DFQATT and CDR2 is SNEGSKA (reference sequence). The CDR3 runs 15 residues. V gave up 0 bases and J gave up 9 bases; unmatched junction bases: 11. CDR3 protein: CSARDVEQGISEQFF. CDR3 coding DNA: TGCAGTGCTAGAGATGTTGAACAGGGGATTAGTGAGCAGTTCTTC.

This clonotype was found many times. The gene calls are TRBV5-6 and TRBJ2-1, with TRBD2 identical over 10 bases. The germline CDR1 and CDR2 sequences are SGHDT and YYEEEE. V shed 3 bases, J shed 16 bases, and the junction held 7 bases outside the gene matches. The CDR3 sequence is 12 residues long. The CDR3 DNA reads TGTGCCAGCAGCTCGAGGACTAGCGGAGGTTTCTTC. Amino acids: CASSSRTSGGFF. The full variable domain, with the rest looked up from reference TRBV5-6 and TRBJ2-1, is DAGVTQSPTHLIKTRGQQVTLRCSPKSGHDTVSWYQQALGQGPQFIFQYYEEEERQRGNFPDRFSGHQFPNYSSELNVNALLLGDSALYLCASSSRTSGGFFGPGTRLTVL.

The V and J genes are TRBV2 and TRBJ2-5; TRBD2 agrees at 13 bases. This CDR3 is 15 amino acids long. V shed 4 bases, J shed 1 base, and the junction held 0 bases outside the gene matches. Per germline, CDR1 SNHLY and CDR2 FYNNEI. CDR3 in DNA: TGTGCCAGCAGTGGGACTAGCGGGGGCCAAGAGACCCAGTACTTC. Protein sequence: CASSGTSGGQETQYF.

This clonotype has more than one count but fewer than ten. This sequence joins TRBV7-2 and TRBJ1-5; TRBD1 matches at 7 bases. CDR1 is SGHTA and CDR2 is FQGNSA in the germline V gene. The J segment lost 6 bases and the V segment lost 4 bases, leaving 6 bases of the junction unmatched. The CDR3 has 14 amino acids. The CDR3 loop reads CASSSQGEGQPQHF. DNA for the CDR3: TGTGCCAGCAGCTCTCAGGGGGAAGGTCAGCCCCAGCATTTT.

This clonotype was counted at least ten times. The gene calls are TRBV3-1 and TRBJ2-4, with D uncertain. This CDR3 comprises 14 residues. The V gene's germline CDR1 is LGHDT and CDR2 YNNKEL (reference sequence). Trimming removed 5 bases from V and 6 bases from J, with 14 bases in between. The chain's CDR3 is CASSSPPSGNIQYF. DNA for the CDR3: TGTGCCAGCAGCTCCCCACCGTCGGGAAACATTCAGTACTTC.

This clonotype was seen a handful of times. V and J are TRBV6-4 and TRBJ2-3, with D possibly being TRBD1 (6 bases). This CDR3 region has 15 residues. Trimming pared 3 bases from V and 1 base from J, leaving 11 bases between. CDR1 and CDR2 (germline): MRHNA, SNTAGT. CDR3 coding DNA: TGTGCCAGCAGTGAGTCGGCAGGGGGCACAGATACGCAGTATTTT. This translates into CASSESAGGTDTQYF.

This clonotype turned up a few times. The genes are TRBV11-2 and TRBJ2-3; D is uncertain. Germline CDR1 and CDR2: SGHAT and FQNNGV. This CDR3 has 11 amino acids. The ends were cut back, 5 bases at V and 6 bases at J, with 6 bases in the middle. CDR3 protein: CASSPHDTQYF. CDR3 coding DNA: TGTGCCAGCAGCCCTCATGATACGCAGTATTTT.

J is TRBJ2-3 and V is TRBV7-8, with 11 bases matching TRBD2. The germline CDR1 and CDR2 sequences are SGHVS and FQNEAQ. V was pared by 4 bases and J by 0 bases, with 6 bases of the junction left unmatched. The CDR3 contains 17 residues. The CDR3 DNA is TGTGCCAGCAGCTCCAGACTAGCGGGGTTTAGCACAGATACGCAGTATTTT. Translation: CASSSRLAGFSTDTQYF.

V gene TRBV7-9 combines with J gene TRBJ2-1; TRBD1 might be the D (6 bases). Between the trimmed V and J ends, which lost 5 bases and 10 bases, there was a span of 12 bases. Germline CDR1 and CDR2: SEHNR and FQNEAQ (reference sequence). The CDR3 totals 12 residues. DNA for the CDR3: TGTGCCAGCAGCCCAGGGGTCCGGGAGCAGTTCTTC. It translates to CASSPGVREQFF.

This chain connects TRBV3-1 to TRBJ1-2, with 8 bases matching TRBD1. The CDR3 spans 15 residues. V shed 11 bases, J shed 4 bases, and the junction held 15 bases outside the gene matches. CDR1 is LGHDT, CDR2 YNNKEL, per germline (reference sequence). The CDR3 protein is CASCQWQGAGYGYTF. CDR3 nucleotides: TGTGCCTCCTGCCAATGGCAGGGGGCGGGCTATGGCTACACCTTC.

Ten or more counts support this clonotype. This chain links TRBV7-3 with TRBJ2-3; 9 nucleotides match TRBD2. The CDR3 length is 18 residues. V lost 2 bases, J lost 2 bases, and 11 bases stayed unmatched. Germline V gene data show CDR1 as SGHTA and CDR2 as FQGTGA. The CDR3 reads CASSLSALASGDTDTQYF. The CDR3 nucleotides are TGTGCCAGCAGCTTATCGGCGTTGGCTAGCGGGGACACAGATACGCAGTATTTT.

There are a few counts of this clonotype. The chain combines TRBV2 with TRBJ2-2, with 12 bases identical to TRBD2. The CDR3 covers 15 residues. CDR1 is SNHLY and CDR2 is FYNNEI in the germline V gene. Trimming removed 6 bases from V and 9 bases from J; junction bases left unmatched: 8. CDR3 loop: CASSLLAGGGRELFF. CDR3 DNA: TGTGCCAGCAGCCTACTAGCGGGGGGCGGTCGGGAGCTGTTTTTT. Filled out from reference TRBV2 and TRBJ2-2, the complete variable domain reads EPEVTQTPSHQVTQMGQEVILRCVPISNHLYFYWYRQILGQKVEFLVSFYNNEISEKSEIFDDQFSVERPDGSNFTLKIRSTKLEDSAMYFCASSLLAGGGRELFFGEGSRLTVL.

This clonotype was found many times. The chain recombines TRBV18 with TRBJ2-3, with 8 bases lining up with TRBD1. Germline CDR1 is KGHSH and CDR2 is LQKENI. J lost 3 bases, V lost 6 bases, and 5 bases had no gene match. This CDR3 is built from 14 residues. The CDR3 region has the DNA TGTGCCAGCTCCCAGGGGGCGCGGACAGATACGCAGTATTTT. This codes for CASSQGARTDTQYF. The entire variable domain, with the rest obtained from reference TRBV18 and TRBJ2-3, is as follows: NAGVMQNPRHLVRRRGQEARLRCSPMKGHSHVYWYRQLPEEGLKFMVYLQKENIIDESGMPKERFSAEFPKEGPSILRIQQVVRGDSAAYFCASSQGARTDTQYFGPGTRLTVL.

This clonotype was picked up many times. The chain is built from TRBV5-1 and TRBJ2-3, with 9 bases aligning to TRBD2. Germline V gene sequence: CDR1 SGHRS, CDR2 YFSETQ. V dropped 2 bases and J dropped 1; count of bases not matched to a gene: 5. The CDR3 is 16 residues long. The CDR3 spells CASSFDLAGRTDTQYF. The CDR3 DNA is TGCGCCAGCAGCTTCGACCTAGCGGGACGCACAGATACGCAGTATTTT.

Notes on this clonotype: One base away lies a much larger clone, so this may be a sequencing read error. V is TRBV3-1 and J is TRBJ2-1, with TRBD2 matching 13 bases. The CDR3 runs 15 residues. Per germline, CDR1 LGHDT and CDR2 YNNKEL (reference sequence). Trimming at V came to 7 bases and at J to 7 bases, leaving 7 bases not matched to a gene. The DNA for the CDR3 is TGTGCCAGCACCGGACTAGCGGGAGTCGGTAATGAGCAGTTCTTC. Translating gives CASTGLAGVGNEQFF.

This clonotype came up many times. V gene TRBV6-2 or TRBV6-3 combines with J gene TRBJ2-7; D is perhaps TRBD2 (5 bases). Germline V gene lookup returns CDR1 MNHEY and CDR2 SVGEGT. The length of the CDR3 is 12 residues. V lost 6 bases and J lost 4, with 10 bases in between. The CDR3 DNA is TGTGCCAGCAGGAGGACTGTATACGAGCAGTACTTC. Amino acid sequence: CASRRTVYEQYF.

This clonotype occurred a few times. V gene TRBV6-5 combines with J gene TRBJ2-5, with TRBD2 matching 12 bases. Germline CDR1 is MNHEY and CDR2 is SVGAGI. The CDR3 loop spans 19 amino acids. The ends lost 2 bases at V and 5 bases at J; junction bases unmatched: 15. For the CDR3, the DNA is TGTGCCAGCAGTTACCCGGAAACTAGCGGGGGGTATAATTGGGAGACCCAGTACTTC. As protein: CASSYPETSGGYNWETQYF.

This clonotype was recorded a few times. The chain uses TRBV2 and TRBJ2-1; 8 nucleotides match TRBD2. Germline-derived CDR1 and CDR2 are SNHLY and FYNNEI. This CDR3 is built from 14 residues. V shed 6 bases and J 7 bases; nucleotides not matched to a gene: 8. CDR3 region: CASRGLVKGNEQFF. The CDR3 DNA sequence: TGTGCCAGCAGGGGACTAGTAAAAGGGAATGAGCAGTTCTTC.

This clonotype was found many times. The V and J genes are TRBV20-1 and TRBJ2-7; the match to TRBD1 covers 8 bases. The junction had 8 bases not matched to a gene; V was cut back by 5 bases and J by 2 bases. Germline CDR1 and CDR2: DFQATT and SNEGSKA (reference sequence). The CDR3 spans 14 residues. CDR3: CSAVGQGPPYEQYF. In nucleotides, the CDR3 is TGCAGTGCTGTTGGACAGGGACCACCCTACGAGCAGTACTTC.

This clonotype was counted at least ten times. V usage is TRBV7-2 and J usage is TRBJ2-5, with D possibly TRBD1 on 6 matching bases. Trimming stripped 1 base from V and 4 bases from J, with 13 bases between. There are 15 residues in the CDR3. The V gene's germline CDR1 is SGHTA and CDR2 FQGNSA. The CDR3, as DNA: TGTGCCAGCAGCTTAGGTCAGGGGCATGGAGAGACCCAGTACTTC. Protein sequence: CASSLGQGHGETQYF.

This clonotype turned up a few times. The chain is built from TRBV2 and TRBJ1-1, with D maybe TRBD1 (6 bases). The CDR3 has 14 amino acids. Germline V gene data show CDR1 as SNHLY and CDR2 as FYNNEI. V was cut by 6 bases and J by 1 base, with 12 bases left in between. The CDR3 reads CASRNIQGNTEAFF. CDR3 bases: TGTGCCAGCAGAAATATACAGGGGAACACTGAAGCTTTCTTT. The full variable domain, rest sourced from reference TRBV2 and TRBJ1-1, is EPEVTQTPSHQVTQMGQEVILRCVPISNHLYFYWYRQILGQKVEFLVSFYNNEISEKSEIFDDQFSVERPDGSNFTLKIRSTKLEDSAMYFCASRNIQGNTEAFFGQGTRLTVV.

This clonotype was counted between two and nine times. The chain is built from TRBV7-9 and TRBJ1-1; D is uncertain. The CDR3 is 15 amino acids. V was pared by 5 bases and J by 5 bases, with 18 bases between. CDR1 is SEHNR, CDR2 FQNEAQ, per germline (reference sequence). The CDR3 region has the DNA TGTGCCAGCAGCCCCCTTACGGGTGGTAAAACTGAAGCTTTCTTT. Encoded protein: CASSPLTGGKTEAFF.